This TCR beta chain emerged from a study of cytomegalovirus exposure and HLA in healthy donors. This CDR3 region has 16 residues. Trimming removed 2 bases from V and 8 bases from J; junction bases left unmatched: 12. From germline, CDR1 is SGHRS and CDR2 YFSETQ. The PCR contained 60 Vbeta and 13 Jbeta primers. Data came from immunoSEQ multiplex PCR; TCRdb stores just in-frame clones and leaves some out. The sample yields 100,000 to 150,000 clones, about two thirds seen once. Study conclusions and caveats: In vitro testing confirmed three CMV-associated chains as specific for CMV antigens.

This clone was seen a handful of times. Its target is unknown. The sequenced sample was PBMCs. The TCR was taken from a man aged 25 to 40 in good health and CMV-seronegative. This chain joins TRBV5-1 and TRBJ2-7; TRBD1 matches at 11 bases. Here the CDR3 reads CASSLEGGQGVWQQYF. The CDR3 region has the DNA TGCGCCAGCAGCTTAGAAGGGGGACAGGGGGTTTGGCAGCAGTACTTC.